This record covers a single T cell receptor (beta chain). Transcripts of RNA were the source for amplifying TCR beta CDR3 regions. The first round was an RT-PCR with HTBI primers, and the second round was a multiplex PCR. TCRdb recomputed calls from the multiplex PCR reads with MiXCR, one row per CDR3 protein. The table has around 1.1 million distinct CDR3 sequences, approximately 35% seen once; the top ten hold 11%. This sample is part of a study of Graves' ophthalmopathy and Graves' hyperthyroidism. Other autoimmune diseases, uncontrolled infections, pregnancy or lactation ruled patients out of participation. Trimming at V came to 3 bases and at J to 2 bases, leaving 5 bases not matched to a gene. This CDR3 contains 15 residues. CDR1 is SGHAT, CDR2 FQNNGV, per germline.

The chain combines TRBV11-2 with TRBJ2-3, with 7 bases lining up with TRBD2. The TCR sequence derives from an adult man with Graves' hyperthyroidism. The sequenced sample consisted of peripheral blood or thyroid tissue (not recorded which). The DNA of the CDR3 is TGTGCCAGCAGCTTTGGTCTAGCGGTCACAGATACGCAGTATTTT. This translates into CASSFGLAVTDTQYF.